This T cell receptor (beta chain) was observed in a study of beta chain features in type 1 diabetes. Overall study findings and caveats: PCR might favor shorter templates, but any such skew would affect patients and controls equally. Unsettled here was the matter of whether HLA type influences TCRB rearrangement. In type 1 diabetes patients, VDJ junctions had fewer insertions; deletions at these junctions were more frequent. TCRB CDR3 length was moderately but significantly reduced in all four CD4+ subsets of Type 1 diabetes patients.

The authors reverse transcribed all of the isolated RNA, so sequencing captured expressed TCRB transcripts. Naive, central memory and regulatory T cell samples produced a mean of approximately 3.6 million reads. The protocol was immunoSEQ multiplex PCR, while the TCRdb copy is restricted to in-frame clones and leaves out a portion. The data contain around 650,000 clones, around 12% of them singletons. The trim removed 0 bases at V and 5 bases at J, leaving 9 bases unmatched. Germline loops: CDR1 MGHDK, CDR2 SYGVNS. CDR3 size: 16 residues. Worth noting for this clone: No antigen is known for it.

V is TRBV25-1 and J is TRBJ2-7; 8 bases match TRBD1. Sequenced sample: naive CD4+ T cells from blood. The receptor was isolated from a man aged 30 to 39 with type 1 diabetes. The CDR3 loop reads CASSEYSQGGADEQYF. Here the CDR3 DNA reads TGTGCCAGCAGTGAATATTCACAGGGGGGTGCGGACGAGCAGTACTTC.